This T cell receptor beta chain was observed in a study of cytomegalovirus exposure and HLA in healthy donors. Overall study findings and caveats: In vitro assays verified that a few CMV-associated chains recognized CMV antigens specifically. On later analysis, the bulk of CMV-associated TCR beta chains appeared to be HLA-restricted.

Concerning this clone itself: Its antigen is unidentified.

Germline CDR1 and CDR2: MNHNS and SASEGT. There are 14 residues in the CDR3. Trimming removed 6 bases from V and 1 base from J, with 12 bases in between. PCR employed 60 Vbeta and 13 Jbeta primers. Assay used: immunoSEQ multiplex PCR; TCRdb lists only in-frame clones, some missing. The table has approximately 250,000 clones, approximately 84% seen once. The receptor's source is a girl aged 2 to 9 in good health and CMV-seronegative. The chain employs TRBV6-1 and TRBJ1-1; D uncertain. Sequenced input: PBMCs. The CDR3 is CASRDERQNTEAFF. DNA for the CDR3: TGTGCCAGCAGAGACGAAAGACAGAACACTGAAGCTTTCTTT.